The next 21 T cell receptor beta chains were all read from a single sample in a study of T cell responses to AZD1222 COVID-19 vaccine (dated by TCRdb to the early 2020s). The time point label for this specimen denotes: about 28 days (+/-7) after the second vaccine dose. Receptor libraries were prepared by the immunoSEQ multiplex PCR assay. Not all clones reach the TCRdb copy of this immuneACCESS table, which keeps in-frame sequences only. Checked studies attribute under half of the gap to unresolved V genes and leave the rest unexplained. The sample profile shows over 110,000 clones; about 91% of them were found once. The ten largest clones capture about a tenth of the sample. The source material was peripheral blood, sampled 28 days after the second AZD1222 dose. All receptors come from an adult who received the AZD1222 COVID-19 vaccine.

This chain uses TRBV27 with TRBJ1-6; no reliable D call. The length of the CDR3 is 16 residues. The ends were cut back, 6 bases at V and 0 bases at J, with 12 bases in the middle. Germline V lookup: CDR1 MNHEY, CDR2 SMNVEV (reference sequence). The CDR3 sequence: CASSSPLSSYNSPLHF. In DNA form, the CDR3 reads TGTGCCAGCAGCTCTCCACTGAGCTCCTATAATTCACCCCTCCACTTT.

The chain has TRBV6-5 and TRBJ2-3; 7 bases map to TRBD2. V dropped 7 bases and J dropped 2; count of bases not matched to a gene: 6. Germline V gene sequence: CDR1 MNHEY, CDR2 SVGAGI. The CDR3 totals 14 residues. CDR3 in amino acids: CASTDGLVTDTQYF. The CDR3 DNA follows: TGTGCCAGCACCGACGGACTAGTCACAGATACGCAGTATTTT.

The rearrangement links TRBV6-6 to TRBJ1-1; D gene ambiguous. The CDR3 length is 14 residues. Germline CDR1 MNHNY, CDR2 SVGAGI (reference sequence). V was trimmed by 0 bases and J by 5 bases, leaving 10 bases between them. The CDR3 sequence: CASSYSGVQTEAFF. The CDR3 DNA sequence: TGTGCCAGCAGTTACTCCGGGGTTCAGACTGAAGCTTTCTTT.

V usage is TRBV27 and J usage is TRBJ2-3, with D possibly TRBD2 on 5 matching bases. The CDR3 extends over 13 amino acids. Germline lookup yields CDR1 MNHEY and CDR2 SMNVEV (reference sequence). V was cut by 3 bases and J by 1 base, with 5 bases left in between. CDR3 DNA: TGTGCCAGCAGTTTCGGGGGCACAGATACGCAGTATTTT. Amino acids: CASSFGGTDTQYF.

CDR3 sequence: CATSNGEGQPQHF. The DNA for the CDR3 is TGTGCCACCAGCAACGGGGAGGGCCAGCCCCAGCATTTT. The chain links TRBV15 to TRBJ1-5, with no clear D. CDR1 is LNHNV, CDR2 YYDKDF, per germline (reference sequence). The CDR3 extends over 13 amino acids. Trimming took 4 bases from V and 7 from J, leaving 11 bases between them.

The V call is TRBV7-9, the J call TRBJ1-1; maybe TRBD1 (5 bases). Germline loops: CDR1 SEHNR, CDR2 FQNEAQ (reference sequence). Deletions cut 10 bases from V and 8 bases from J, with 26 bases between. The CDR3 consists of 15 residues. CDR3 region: CATLVDSLGGQEAFF. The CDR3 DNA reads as TGTGCCACCCTGGTAGACAGCCTTGGAGGGCAAGAAGCTTTCTTT. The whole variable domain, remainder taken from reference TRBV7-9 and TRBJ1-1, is DTGVSQNPRHKITKRGQNVTFRCDPISEHNRLYWYRQTLGQGPEFLTYFQNEAQLEKSRLLSDRFSAERPKGSFSTLEIQRTEQGDSAMYLCATLVDSLGGQEAFFGQGTRLTVV.

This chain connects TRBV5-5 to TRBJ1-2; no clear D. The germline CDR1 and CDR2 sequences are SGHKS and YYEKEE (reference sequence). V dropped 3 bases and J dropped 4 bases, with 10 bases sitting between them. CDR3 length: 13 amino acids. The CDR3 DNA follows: TGTGCCAGCAGCTCGGCGGGCAGCTATGGCTACACCTTC. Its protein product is CASSSAGSYGYTF.

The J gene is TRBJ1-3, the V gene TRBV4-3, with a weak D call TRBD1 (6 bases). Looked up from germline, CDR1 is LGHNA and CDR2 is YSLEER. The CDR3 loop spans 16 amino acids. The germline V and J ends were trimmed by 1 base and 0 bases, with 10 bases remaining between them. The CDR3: CASSQAGGLSGNTIYF. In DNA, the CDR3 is TGCGCCAGCAGCCAAGCGGGGGGGCTCTCTGGAAACACCATATATTTT.

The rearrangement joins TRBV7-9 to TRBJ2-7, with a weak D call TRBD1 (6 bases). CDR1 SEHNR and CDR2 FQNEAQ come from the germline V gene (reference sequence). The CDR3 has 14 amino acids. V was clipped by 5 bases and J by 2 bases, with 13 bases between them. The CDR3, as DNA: TGTGCCAGCAGCCACCGGACAGAGACCTACGAGCAGTACGTC. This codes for CASSHRTETYEQYV.

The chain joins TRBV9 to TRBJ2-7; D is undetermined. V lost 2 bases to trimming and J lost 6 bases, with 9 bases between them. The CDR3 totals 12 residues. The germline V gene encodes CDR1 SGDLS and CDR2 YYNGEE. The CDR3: CASSVGVSEQYF. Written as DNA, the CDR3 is TGTGCCAGCAGCGTTGGGGTCAGCGAGCAGTACTTC.

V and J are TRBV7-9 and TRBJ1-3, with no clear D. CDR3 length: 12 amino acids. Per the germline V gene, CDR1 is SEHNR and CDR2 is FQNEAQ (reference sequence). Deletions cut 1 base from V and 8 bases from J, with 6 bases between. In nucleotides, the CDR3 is TGTGCCAGCAGCTTAGTGTTTGACACCATATATTTT. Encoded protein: CASSLVFDTIYF. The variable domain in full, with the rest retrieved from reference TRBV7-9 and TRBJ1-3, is DTGVSQNPRHKITKRGQNVTFRCDPISEHNRLYWYRQTLGQGPEFLTYFQNEAQLEKSRLLSDRFSAERPKGSFSTLEIQRTEQGDSAMYLCASSLVFDTIYFGEGSWLTVV.

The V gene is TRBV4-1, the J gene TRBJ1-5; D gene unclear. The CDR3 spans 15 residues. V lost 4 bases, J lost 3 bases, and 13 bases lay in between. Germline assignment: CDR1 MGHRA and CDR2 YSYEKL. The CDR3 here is CASSPRGLPNQPQHF. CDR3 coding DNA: TGCGCCAGCAGCCCTCGTGGGTTGCCCAATCAGCCCCAGCATTTT.

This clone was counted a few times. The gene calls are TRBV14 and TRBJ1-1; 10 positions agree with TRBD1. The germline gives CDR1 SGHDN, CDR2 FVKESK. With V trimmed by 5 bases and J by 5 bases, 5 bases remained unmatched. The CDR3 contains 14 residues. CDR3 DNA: TGTGCCAGCAGCTCCCGGACAGGGGGAACTGAAGCTTTCTTT. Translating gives CASSSRTGGTEAFF.

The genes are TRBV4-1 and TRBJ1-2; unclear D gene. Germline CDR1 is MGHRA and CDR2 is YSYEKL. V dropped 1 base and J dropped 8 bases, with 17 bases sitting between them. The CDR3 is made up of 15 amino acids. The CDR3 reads CASSQGEPSYRGYTF. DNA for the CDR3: TGCGCCAGCAGCCAAGGAGAACCCTCCTATCGCGGCTACACCTTC.

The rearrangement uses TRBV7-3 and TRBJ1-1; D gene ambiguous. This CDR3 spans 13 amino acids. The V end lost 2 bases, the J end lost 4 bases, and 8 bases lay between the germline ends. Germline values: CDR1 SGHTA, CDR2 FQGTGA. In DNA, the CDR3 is TGTGCCAGCAGCTTAGCTCAGAGCACTGAAGCTTTCTTT. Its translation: CASSLAQSTEAFF.

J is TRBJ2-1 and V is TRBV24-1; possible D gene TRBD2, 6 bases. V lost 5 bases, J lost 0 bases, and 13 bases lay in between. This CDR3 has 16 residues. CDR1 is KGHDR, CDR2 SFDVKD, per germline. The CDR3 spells CATSGPGVSSYNEQFF. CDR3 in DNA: TGTGCCACCAGTGGCCCGGGGGTATCCTCCTACAATGAGCAGTTCTTC.

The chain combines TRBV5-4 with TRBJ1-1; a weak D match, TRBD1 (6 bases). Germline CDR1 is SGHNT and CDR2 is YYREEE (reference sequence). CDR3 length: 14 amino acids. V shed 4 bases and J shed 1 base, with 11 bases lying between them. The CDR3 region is CASSRDTKNTEAFF. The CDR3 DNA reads TGTGCCAGCAGCAGGGACACGAAGAACACTGAAGCTTTCTTT. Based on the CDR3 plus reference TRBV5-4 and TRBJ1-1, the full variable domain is ETGVTQSPTHLIKTRGQQVTLRCSSQSGHNTVSWYQQALGQGPQFIFQYYREEENGRGNFPPRFSGLQFPNYSSELNVNALELDDSALYLCASSRDTKNTEAFFGQGTRLTVV.

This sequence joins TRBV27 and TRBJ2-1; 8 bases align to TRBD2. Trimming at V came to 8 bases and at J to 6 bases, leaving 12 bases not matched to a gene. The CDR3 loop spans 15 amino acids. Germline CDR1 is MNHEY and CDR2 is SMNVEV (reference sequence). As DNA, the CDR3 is TGTGCCAGCTGTGAGATCCGACTAGCGACCAATGAGCAGTTCTTC. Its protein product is CASCEIRLATNEQFF.

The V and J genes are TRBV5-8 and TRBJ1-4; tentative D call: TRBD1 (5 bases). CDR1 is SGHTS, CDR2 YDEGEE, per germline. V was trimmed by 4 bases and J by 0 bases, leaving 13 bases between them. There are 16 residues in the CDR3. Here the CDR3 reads CASSVGTHATNEKLFF. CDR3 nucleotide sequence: TGTGCCAGCAGCGTGGGGACTCATGCAACTAATGAAAAACTGTTTTTT.

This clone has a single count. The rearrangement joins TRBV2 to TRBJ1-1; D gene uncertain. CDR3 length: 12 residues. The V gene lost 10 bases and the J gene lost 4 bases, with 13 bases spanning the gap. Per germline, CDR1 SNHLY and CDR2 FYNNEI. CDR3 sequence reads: CATDVSSTEAFF. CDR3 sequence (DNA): TGTGCCACGGACGTCTCCTCCACTGAAGCTTTCTTT.

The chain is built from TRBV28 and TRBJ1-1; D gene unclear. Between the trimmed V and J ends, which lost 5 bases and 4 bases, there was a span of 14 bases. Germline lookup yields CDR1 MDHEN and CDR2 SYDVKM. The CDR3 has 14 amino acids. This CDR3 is CASSTSRSSTEAFF. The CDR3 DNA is TGTGCCAGCAGTACGAGTCGGTCGAGCACTGAAGCTTTCTTT.